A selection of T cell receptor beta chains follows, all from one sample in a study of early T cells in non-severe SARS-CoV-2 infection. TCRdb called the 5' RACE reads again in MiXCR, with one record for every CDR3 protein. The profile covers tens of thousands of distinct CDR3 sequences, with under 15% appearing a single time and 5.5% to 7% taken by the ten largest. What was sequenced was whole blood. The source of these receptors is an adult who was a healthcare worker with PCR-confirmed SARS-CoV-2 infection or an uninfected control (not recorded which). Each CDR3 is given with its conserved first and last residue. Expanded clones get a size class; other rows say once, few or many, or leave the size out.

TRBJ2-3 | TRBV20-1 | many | CSAPLGPPDTQYF
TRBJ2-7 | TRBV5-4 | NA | CASSLLGPRYEQYF
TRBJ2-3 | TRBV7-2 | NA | CASSLVVGDTQYF
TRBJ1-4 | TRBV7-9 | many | CASSPGTGGEKLFF
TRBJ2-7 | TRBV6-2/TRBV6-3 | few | CASSLGLVYEQYF
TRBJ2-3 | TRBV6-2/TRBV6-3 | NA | CASSPLRRLAGNTDTQYF
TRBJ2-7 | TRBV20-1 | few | CSAAMRGQHPQPSF
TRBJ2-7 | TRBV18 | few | CASSKSDSPYEQYF
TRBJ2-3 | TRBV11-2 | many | CASSPGLAGADTQYF
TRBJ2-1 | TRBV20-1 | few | CSAPQPSGRVYNEQFF
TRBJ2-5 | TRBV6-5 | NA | CASSYSGLETQYF
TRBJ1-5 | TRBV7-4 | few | CASDKSNQPQHF
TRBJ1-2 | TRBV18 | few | CASSPGQGNSYGYTF
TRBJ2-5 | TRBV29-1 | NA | CSTSSGQETQYF
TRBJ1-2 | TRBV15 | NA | CATSSGYTF
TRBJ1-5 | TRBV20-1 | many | CSAQGQMGQPQHF
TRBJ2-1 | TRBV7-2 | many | CASSPSTGEEQFF
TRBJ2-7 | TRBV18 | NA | CASSPPGQMSYEQYF
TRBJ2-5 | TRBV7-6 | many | CASSLRTSGLWVTETQYF
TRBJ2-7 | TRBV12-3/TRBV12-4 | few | CASSLGPPPYEQYF
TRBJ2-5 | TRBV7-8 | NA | CASSLYRGAGIRQETQYF
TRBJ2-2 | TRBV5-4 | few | CASSLTSGRGTGELFF
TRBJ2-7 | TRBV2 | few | CASSQGAGHYEQYF
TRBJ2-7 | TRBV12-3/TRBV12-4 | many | CASSLRDRPYEQYF
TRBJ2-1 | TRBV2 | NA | CASRELAGGPPEQFF
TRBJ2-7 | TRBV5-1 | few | CASSLGDYLREQYF
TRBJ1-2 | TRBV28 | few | CASSPPAGTVYGYTF
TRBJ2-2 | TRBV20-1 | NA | CSTRRRTGELFF
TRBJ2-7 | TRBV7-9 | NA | CASSFGTSGSKYEQYF
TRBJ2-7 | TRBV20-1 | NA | CSARDSGTSYEQYF
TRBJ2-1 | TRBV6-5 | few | CASSYSNLRVGGNEQFF
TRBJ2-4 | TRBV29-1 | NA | CSVSGRAKNIQYF
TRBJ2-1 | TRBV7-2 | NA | CASSLGSGTRIQFF
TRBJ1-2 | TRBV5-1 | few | CASSPNRVANYGYTF
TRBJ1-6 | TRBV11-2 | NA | CASRGVGGASNSPLHF
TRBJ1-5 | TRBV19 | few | CASSITPGSNQPQHF